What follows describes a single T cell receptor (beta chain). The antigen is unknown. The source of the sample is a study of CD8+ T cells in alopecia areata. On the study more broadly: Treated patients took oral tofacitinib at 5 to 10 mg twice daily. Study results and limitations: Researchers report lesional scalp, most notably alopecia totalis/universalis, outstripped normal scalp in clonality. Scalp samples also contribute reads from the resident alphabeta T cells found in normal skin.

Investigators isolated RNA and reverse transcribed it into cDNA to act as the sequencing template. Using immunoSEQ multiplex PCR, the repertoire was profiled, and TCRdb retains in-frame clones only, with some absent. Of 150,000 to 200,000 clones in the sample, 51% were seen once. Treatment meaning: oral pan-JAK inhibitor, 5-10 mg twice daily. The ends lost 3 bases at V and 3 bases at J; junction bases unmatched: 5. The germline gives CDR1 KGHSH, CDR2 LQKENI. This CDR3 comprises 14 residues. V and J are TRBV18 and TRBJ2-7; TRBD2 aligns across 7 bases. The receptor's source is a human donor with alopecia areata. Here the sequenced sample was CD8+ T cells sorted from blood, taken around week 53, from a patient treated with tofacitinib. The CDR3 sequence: CASSPGRGDYEQYF. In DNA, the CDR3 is TGTGCCAGCTCACCGGGGAGGGGTGACTACGAGCAGTACTTC.